This T cell receptor (beta chain) stems from a study of cytomegalovirus exposure and HLA in healthy donors. Study-level findings and limits: What TCR beta sequences reportedly achieved was accurate prediction of HLA-A and HLA-B alleles in most subjects.

Remarks on this clone: Its target is not known.

Each donor was nominally healthy when sampled (though unrecorded immune exposures were likely). Germline CDR1 reads MDHEN; CDR2 reads SYDVKM. V shed 3 bases, J shed 1 base, and the junction held 10 bases outside the gene matches. The CDR3 is made up of 17 amino acids. The PCR made use of 60 Vbeta and 13 Jbeta primers. Sequencing used immunoSEQ multiplex PCR; TCRdb keeps in-frame clones, though not all of them. Counted here are 100,000 to 150,000 clones, under 20% occurring once; the ten biggest clones make up approximately 2.9%. Sequenced input: PBMCs. This clonotype was obtained from a female donor in good health and CMV-seropositive. The V call is TRBV28, the J call TRBJ2-7, with TRBD2 matching over 9 bases. CDR3 nucleotide sequence: TGTGCCAGCAGTTTTTCGACTAGCGGCCCACCTTCCTACGAGCAGTACTTC. Translating it yields CASSFSTSGPPSYEQYF.